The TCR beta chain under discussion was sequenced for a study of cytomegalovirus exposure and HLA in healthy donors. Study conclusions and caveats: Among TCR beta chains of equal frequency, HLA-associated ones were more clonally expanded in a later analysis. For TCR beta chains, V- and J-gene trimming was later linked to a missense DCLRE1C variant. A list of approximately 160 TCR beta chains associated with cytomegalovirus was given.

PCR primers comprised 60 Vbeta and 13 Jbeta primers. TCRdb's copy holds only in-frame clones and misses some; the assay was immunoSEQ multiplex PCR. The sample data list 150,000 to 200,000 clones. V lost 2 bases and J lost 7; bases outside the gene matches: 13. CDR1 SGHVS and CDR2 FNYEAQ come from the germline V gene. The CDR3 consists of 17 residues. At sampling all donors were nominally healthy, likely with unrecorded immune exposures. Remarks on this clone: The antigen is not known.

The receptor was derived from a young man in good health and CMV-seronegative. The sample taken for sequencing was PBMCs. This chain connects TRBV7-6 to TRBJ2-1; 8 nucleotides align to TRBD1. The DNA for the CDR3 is TGTGCCAGCAGCTTATTCACCGGGACAGGCCGAGAGAATGAGCAGTTCTTC. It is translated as CASSLFTGTGRENEQFF.